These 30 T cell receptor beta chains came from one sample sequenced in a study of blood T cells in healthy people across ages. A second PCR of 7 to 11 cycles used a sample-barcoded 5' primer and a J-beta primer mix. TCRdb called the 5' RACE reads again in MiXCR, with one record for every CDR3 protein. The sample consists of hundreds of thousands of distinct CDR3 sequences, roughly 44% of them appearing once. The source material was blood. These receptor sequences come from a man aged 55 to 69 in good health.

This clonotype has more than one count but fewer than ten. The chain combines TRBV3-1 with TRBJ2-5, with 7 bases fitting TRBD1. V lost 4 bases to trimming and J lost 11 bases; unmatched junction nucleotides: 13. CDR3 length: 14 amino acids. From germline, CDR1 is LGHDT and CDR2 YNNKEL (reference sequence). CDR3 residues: CASSPEQAGGRQYF. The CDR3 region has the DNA TGTGCCAGCAGCCCGGAACAAGCAGGGGGTCGGCAGTACTTC.

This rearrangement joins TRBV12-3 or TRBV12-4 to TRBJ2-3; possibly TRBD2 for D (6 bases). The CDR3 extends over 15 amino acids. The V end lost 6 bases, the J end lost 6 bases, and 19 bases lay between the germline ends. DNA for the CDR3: TGTGCCAGCAGCCGAGGGACCCCGGGGAGGGATACGCAGTATTTT. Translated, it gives CASSRGTPGRDTQYF.

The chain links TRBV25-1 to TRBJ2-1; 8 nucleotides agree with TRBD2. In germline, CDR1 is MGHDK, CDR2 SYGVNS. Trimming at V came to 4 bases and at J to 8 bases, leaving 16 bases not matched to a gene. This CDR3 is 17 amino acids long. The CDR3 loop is CASSVGTSNPLGDEQFF. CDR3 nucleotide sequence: TGTGCCAGCAGTGTGGGGACTAGTAATCCGCTAGGCGATGAGCAGTTCTTC.

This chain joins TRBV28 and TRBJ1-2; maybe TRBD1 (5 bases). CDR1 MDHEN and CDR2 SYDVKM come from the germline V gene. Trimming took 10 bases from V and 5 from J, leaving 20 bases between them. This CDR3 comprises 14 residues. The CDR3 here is CATSRPDRLYGYTF. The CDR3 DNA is TGTGCCACCTCGCGACCCGACAGATTATATGGCTACACCTTC.

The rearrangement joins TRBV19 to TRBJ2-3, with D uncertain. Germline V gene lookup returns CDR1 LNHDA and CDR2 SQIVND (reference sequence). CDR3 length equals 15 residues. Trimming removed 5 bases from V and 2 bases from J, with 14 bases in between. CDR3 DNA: TGTGCCAGTAGTCGCCAGGCCGAAACCACAGATACGCAGTATTTT. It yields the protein CASSRQAETTDTQYF.

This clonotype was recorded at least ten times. CDR3 region: CASSPQGVNSPLHF. The CDR3 DNA is TGTGCCAGCTCACCACAGGGGGTGAATTCACCCCTCCACTTT. The chain links TRBV18 to TRBJ1-6; perhaps TRBD1 as D (6 bases). The V end was cut by 1 base, the J end by 7 bases, with 8 bases between. The CDR3 sequence is 14 residues long. Per the germline V gene, CDR1 is KGHSH and CDR2 is LQKENI.

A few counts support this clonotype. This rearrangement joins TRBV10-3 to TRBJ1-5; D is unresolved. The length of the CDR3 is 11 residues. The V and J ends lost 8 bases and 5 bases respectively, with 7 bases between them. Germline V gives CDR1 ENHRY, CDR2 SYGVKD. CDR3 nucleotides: TGTGCCATCGGTTCAGATCAGCCCCAGCATTTT. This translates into CAIGSDQPQHF.

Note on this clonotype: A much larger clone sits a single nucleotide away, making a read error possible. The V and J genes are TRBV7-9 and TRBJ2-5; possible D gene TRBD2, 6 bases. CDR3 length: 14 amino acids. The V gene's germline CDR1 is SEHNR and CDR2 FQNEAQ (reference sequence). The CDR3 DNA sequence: TGTGCCAGCAGCTTAGGGCGGGACCAAGAGACCCAGGACTTC. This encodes CASSLGRDQETQDF. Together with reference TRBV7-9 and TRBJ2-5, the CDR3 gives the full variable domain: DTGVSQNPRHKITKRGQNVTFRCDPISEHNRLYWYRQTLGQGPEFLTYFQNEAQLEKSRLLSDRFSAERPKGSFSTLEIQRTEQGDSAMYLCASSLGRDQETQDFGPGTRLLVL.

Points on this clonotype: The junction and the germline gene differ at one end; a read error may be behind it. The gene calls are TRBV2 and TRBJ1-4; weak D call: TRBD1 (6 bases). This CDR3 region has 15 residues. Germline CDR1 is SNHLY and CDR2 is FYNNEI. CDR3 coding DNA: TGTGCCAGCTCCCAACAGGGTGCAACTAATGGAAAACTGTTTTTT. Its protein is CASSQQGATNGKLFF.

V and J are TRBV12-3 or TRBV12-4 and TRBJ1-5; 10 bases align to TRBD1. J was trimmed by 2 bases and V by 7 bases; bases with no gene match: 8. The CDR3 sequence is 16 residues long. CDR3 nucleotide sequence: TGTGCCAGCACCCGACAGGGGGCGGCGGGCAATCAGCCCCAGCATTTT. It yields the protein CASTRQGAAGNQPQHF.

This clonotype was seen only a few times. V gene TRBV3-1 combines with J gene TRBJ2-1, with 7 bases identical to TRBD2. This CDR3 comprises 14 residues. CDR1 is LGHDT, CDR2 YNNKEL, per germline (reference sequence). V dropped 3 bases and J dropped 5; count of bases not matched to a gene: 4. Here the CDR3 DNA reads TGTGCCAGCAGCCACCCCGGGACTAACAATGAGCAGTTCTTC. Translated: CASSHPGTNNEQFF.

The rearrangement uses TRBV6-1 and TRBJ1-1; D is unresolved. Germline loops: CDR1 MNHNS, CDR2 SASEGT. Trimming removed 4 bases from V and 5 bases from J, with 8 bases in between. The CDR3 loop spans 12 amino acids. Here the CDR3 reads CASSVIGTEAFF. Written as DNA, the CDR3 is TGTGCCAGCAGTGTCATCGGAACTGAAGCTTTCTTT.

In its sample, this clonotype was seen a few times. The CDR3: CASSPSQRSDYEQYF. The CDR3 coding sequence is TGTGCCAGCAGCCCCTCCCAGCGGAGCGACTACGAGCAGTACTTC. J is TRBJ2-7 and V is TRBV5-4, with TRBD2 as a possible D gene (5 bases). This CDR3 has 15 residues. The germline V and J ends were trimmed by 4 bases and 3 bases, with 17 bases remaining between them. Germline V gene lookup returns CDR1 SGHNT and CDR2 YYREEE (reference sequence).

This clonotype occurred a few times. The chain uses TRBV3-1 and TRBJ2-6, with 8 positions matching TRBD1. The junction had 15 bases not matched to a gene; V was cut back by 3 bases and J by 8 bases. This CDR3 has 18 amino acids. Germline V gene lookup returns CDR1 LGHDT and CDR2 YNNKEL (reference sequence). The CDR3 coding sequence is TGTGCCAGCAGCCAGGGCCAACAGGGGGGAGCCTCTACCAACGTCCTGACTTTC. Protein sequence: CASSQGQQGGASTNVLTF.

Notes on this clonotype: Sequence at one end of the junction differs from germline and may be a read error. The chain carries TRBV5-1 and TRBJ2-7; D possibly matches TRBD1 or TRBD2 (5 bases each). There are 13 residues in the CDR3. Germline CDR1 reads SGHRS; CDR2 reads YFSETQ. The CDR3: CACSDGASYEQYF. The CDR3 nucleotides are TGCGCCTGCAGTGACGGGGCCTCCTACGAGCAGTACTTC.

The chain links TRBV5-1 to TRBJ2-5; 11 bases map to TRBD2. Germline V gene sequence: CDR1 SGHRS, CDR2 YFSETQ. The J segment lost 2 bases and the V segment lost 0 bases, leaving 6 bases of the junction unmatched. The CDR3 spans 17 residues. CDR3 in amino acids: CASSLAPSGGRQETQYF. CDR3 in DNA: TGCGCCAGCAGCTTGGCTCCTAGCGGGGGGCGTCAAGAGACCCAGTACTTC.

In DNA form, the CDR3 reads TGTGCCAGCAGTGAACAACTAGATGGGAACATTCAGTACTTC. Amino acid sequence: CASSEQLDGNIQYF. The chain uses TRBV6-1 and TRBJ2-4; D may be TRBD2 (5 bases). Per germline, CDR1 MNHNS and CDR2 SASEGT. CDR3 length: 14 amino acids. Trimming removed 2 bases from V and 7 bases from J, with 12 bases in between.

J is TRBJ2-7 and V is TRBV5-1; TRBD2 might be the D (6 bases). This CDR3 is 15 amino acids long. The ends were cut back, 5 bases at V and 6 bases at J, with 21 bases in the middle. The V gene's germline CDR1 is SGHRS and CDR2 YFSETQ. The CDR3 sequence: CASRPTSTSLREQYF. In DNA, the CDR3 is TGCGCCAGCAGACCGACTAGTACTTCGTTACGCGAGCAGTACTTC.

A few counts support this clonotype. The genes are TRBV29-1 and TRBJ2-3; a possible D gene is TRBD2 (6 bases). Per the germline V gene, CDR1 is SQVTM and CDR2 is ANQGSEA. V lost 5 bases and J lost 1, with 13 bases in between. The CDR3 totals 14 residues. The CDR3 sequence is CSVWQRVGTDTQYF. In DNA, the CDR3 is TGCAGCGTTTGGCAGCGGGTAGGCACAGATACGCAGTATTTT.

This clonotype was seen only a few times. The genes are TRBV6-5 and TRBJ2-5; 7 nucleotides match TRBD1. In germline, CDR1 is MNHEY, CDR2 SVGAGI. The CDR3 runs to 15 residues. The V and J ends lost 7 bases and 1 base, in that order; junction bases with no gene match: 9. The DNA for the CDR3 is TGTGCCAGCATTCCATCCCGGACAGGCCAAGAGACCCAGTACTTC. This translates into CASIPSRTGQETQYF.

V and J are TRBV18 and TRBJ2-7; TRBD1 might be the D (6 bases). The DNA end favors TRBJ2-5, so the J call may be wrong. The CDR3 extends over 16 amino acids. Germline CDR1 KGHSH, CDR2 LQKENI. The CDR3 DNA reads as TGTGCCAGCTCACCTACAAAACCCGGACAGAAAGAGACCCAGTACTTC. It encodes CASSPTKPGQKETQYF.

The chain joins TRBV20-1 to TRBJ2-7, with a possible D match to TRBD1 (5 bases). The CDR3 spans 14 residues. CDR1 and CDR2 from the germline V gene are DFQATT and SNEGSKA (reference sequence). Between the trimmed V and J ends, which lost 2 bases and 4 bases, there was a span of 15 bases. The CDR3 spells CSARPDTHFYEQYF. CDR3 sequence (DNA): TGCAGTGCTAGACCGGACACTCACTTTTACGAGCAGTACTTC.

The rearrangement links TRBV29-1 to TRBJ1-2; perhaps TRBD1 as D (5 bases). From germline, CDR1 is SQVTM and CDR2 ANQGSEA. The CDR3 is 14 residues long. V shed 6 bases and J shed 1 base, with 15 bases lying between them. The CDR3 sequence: CSVWDGEINYGYTF. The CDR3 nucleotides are TGCAGCGTATGGGACGGAGAAATTAACTATGGCTACACCTTC.

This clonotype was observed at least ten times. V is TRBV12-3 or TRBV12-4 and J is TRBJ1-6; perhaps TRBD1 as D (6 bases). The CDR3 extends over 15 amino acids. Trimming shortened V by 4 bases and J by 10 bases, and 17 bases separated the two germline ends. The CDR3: CASSYGQPGLSPLHF. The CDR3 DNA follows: TGTGCCAGCAGTTATGGACAGCCCGGATTATCACCCCTCCACTTT.

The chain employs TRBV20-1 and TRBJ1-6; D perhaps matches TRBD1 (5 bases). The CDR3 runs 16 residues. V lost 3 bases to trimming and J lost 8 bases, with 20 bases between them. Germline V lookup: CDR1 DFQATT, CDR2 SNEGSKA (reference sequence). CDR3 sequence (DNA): TGCAGTGCTAGCAACGTAGGCGCAGGGCGAGATTCACCCCTCCACTTT. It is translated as CSASNVGAGRDSPLHF.

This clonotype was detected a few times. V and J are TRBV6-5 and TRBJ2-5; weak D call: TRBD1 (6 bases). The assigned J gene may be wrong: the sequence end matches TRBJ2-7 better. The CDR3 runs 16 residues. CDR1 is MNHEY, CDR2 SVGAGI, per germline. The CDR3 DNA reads TGTGCCAGCAGTTCCTTGGGGAGCTCAGGGGTCTACGAGCAGTACTTC. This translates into CASSSLGSSGVYEQYF.

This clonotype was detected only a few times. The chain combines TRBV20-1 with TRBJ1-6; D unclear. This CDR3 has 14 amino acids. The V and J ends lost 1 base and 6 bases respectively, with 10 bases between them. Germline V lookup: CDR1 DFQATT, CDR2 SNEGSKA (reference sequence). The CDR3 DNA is TGCAGTGCTAGAGTGGCAGGAGGTAATTCACCCCTCCACTTT. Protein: CSARVAGGNSPLHF.

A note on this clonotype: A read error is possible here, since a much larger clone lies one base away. CDR3 nucleotide sequence: TGTGCCAGCGGCCGTGGGACGCTTCAACCCGGGACCGGGGAGCTGTTTTTT. It translates to CASGRGTLQPGTGELFF. The chain has TRBV7-2 and TRBJ2-2, with D possibly called TRBD1 or TRBD2 (5 bases each). V lost 8 bases and J 5 bases, leaving 24 bases between the germline ends. Per germline, CDR1 SGHTA and CDR2 FQGNSA. The CDR3 is made up of 17 amino acids.

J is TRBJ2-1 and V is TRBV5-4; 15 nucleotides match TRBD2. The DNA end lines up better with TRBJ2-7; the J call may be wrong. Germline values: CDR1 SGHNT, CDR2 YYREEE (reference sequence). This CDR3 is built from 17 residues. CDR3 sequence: CASSSGLAGGIYNEQYF. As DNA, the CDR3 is TGTGCCAGCAGCTCGGGACTAGCGGGGGGAATCTACAATGAGCAGTACTTC.

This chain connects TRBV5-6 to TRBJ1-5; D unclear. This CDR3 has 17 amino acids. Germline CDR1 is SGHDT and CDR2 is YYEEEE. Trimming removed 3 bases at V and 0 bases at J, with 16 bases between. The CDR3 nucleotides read TGTGCCAGCAGCTCCCGGTCGGCAAAATATAGCAATCAGCCCCAGCATTTT. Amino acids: CASSSRSAKYSNQPQHF.